One T cell receptor (beta chain) is described in this entry. What it binds is unknown. The sample originates from a study of a mutant IDH1 vaccine in newly diagnosed glioma. Overall study: Vaccination was launched 4-6 weeks after radiotherapy alone, or with temozolomide cycles.

Indicated time point: week 35, safety follow-up. With topical imiquimod, each dose of the vaccine consisted of 300 ug of mutant IDH1 20-mer peptide. Only in-frame clones appear in the TCRdb table, and some are missing; sequencing was by immunoSEQ multiplex PCR. The sample has some 60,000 clones, 85% to 90% seen once. The length of the CDR3 is 13 residues. With 3 bases removed from V and 5 bases from J, the gap between germline ends came to 11 bases. The germline CDR1 and CDR2 sequences are SGHTA and FQGNSA. The input for sequencing was PBMCs, taken from a glioma patient whose treatment included an IDH1 peptide vaccine. This sequence originates from a man between 35 and 55 years old with glioma. The chain has TRBV7-2 and TRBJ2-7, with D unclear. This CDR3 reads CASSFYSDHEQYF. CDR3 nucleotide sequence: TGTGCCAGCAGCTTCTACAGCGACCACGAGCAGTACTTC.